This entry is about one T cell receptor (beta chain). From germline, CDR1 is DFQATT and CDR2 SNEGSKA (reference sequence). The junction had 11 bases not matched to a gene; V was cut back by 3 bases and J by 7 bases. This CDR3 contains 15 residues. This entry comes from a study of blood T cell repertoires in COVID-19. Clones were read by immunoSEQ multiplex PCR, and TCRdb kept only the in-frame ones, dropping some. The sample holds around 140,000 clones, approximately 84% seen once. This TCR was sampled from a woman aged 45-65 years with acute COVID-19. This chain joins TRBV20-1 and TRBJ2-7, with TRBD2 identical over 11 bases. What was sequenced was PBMCs or T cells enriched from blood (not recorded which). CDR3 coding DNA: TGCAGTGCTAGTGGGGGACTAGCGGAGAGGTTGGAGCAGTACTTC. This codes for CSASGGLAERLEQYF.